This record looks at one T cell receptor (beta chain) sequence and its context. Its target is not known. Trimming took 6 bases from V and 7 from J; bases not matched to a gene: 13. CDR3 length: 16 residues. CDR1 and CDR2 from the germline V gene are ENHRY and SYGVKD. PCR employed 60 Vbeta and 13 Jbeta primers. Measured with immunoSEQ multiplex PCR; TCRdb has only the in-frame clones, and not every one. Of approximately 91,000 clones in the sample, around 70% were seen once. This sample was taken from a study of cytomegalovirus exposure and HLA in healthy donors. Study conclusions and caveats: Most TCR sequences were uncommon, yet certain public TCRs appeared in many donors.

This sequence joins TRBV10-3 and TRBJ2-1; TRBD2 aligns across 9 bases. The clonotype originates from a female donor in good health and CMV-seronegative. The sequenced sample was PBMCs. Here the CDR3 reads CAISPTPGTSHNEQFF. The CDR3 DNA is TGTGCCATCAGCCCCACCCCTGGGACTAGCCATAATGAGCAGTTCTTC.